Included here is one TCR beta chain sequence, with context. Its antigen is unidentified. This CDR3 has 12 residues. Germline V lookup: CDR1 KGHDR, CDR2 SFDVKD. V dropped 3 bases and J dropped 6 bases, with 5 bases sitting between them. This specimen belongs to a study of CD8 T cells in ankylosing spondylitis. General study points: There was a TCR beta motif, made of several highly homologous variants, that appeared characteristic of ankylosing spondylitis blood. Significant enrichment of disease-linked clones was reportedly seen in matched ankylosing spondylitis synovial fluid. Clones that were linked to disease were CD8+ and were relatively rare in peripheral blood.

MiXCR, run by TCRdb on the 5' RACE reads, gives a single entry per CDR3 protein. The sample has approximately 500,000 distinct CDR3 sequences, about 12% seen once. Source material: blood, either unsorted or a sorted T cell fraction (not recorded which). The TCR originated in a male donor with ankylosing spondylitis. The genes are TRBV24-1 and TRBJ2-1; D call uncertain. CDR3 loop: CATSDGSNEQFF. CDR3 coding DNA: TGTGCCACCAGTGATGGAAGCAATGAGCAGTTCTTC.